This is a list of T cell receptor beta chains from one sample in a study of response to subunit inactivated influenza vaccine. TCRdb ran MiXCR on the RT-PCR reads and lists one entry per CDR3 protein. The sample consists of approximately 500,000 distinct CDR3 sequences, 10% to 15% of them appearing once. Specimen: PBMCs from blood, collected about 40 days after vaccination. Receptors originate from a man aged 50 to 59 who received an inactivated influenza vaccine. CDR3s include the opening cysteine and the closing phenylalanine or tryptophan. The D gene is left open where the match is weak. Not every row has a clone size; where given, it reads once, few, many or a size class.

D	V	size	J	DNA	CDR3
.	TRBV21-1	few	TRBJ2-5	TGTGCCAGCAGCACCCGGGACGCACAAGAGACCCAGTACTTC	CASSTRDAQETQYF
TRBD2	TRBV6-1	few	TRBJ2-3	TGTGCCAGCAGGAGCCCGGGACTAGCGGGAGCAGATACGCAGTATTTT	CASRSPGLAGADTQYF
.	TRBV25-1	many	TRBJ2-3	TGTGCCAGCAGTGAATCCCTTGGGCAGTATTTT	CASSESLGQYF
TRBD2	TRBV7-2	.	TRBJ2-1	TGTGCCAGCAGCCCTAGCGGGGGGTCTTTTAATGAGCAGTTCTTC	CASSPSGGSFNEQFF
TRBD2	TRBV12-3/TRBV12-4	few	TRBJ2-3	TGTGCCAGCAGTTTAGCGGGACTAGGGTTCACAGATACGCAGTATTTT	CASSLAGLGFTDTQYF
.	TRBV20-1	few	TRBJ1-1	TGCAGTGCTAGAGGGGGAAGGGGCACTGAAGCTTTCTTT	CSARGGRGTEAFF
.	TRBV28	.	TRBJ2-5	TGTGCCAGCACCAACCACCCGTACCAAGAGACCCAGTACTTC	CASTNHPYQETQYF
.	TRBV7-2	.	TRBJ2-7	TGTGCCAGGAGCTTAGCGATCGGTTACGAGCAGTACTTC	CARSLAIGYEQYF
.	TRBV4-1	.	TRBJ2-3	TGCGCCAGCAGCCAAGTCATAACTAGATACGATACGCAGTATTTT	CASSQVITRYDTQYF
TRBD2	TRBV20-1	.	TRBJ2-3	TGCAGTGCTAGAGATCATCAGGGGCTCAATAGCGGGGGGGGCACAGATACGCAGTATTTT	CSARDHQGLNSGGGTDTQYF
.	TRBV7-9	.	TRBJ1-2	TGTGCCAGCAGCACTGACAGGTATCACTACGGCTACACCTTC	CASSTDRYHYGYTF
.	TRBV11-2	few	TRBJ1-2	TGTGCCAGCAGCACCTCATGGGATAACTATGGCTACACCTTC	CASSTSWDNYGYTF
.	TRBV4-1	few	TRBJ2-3	TGCGCCAGCAGCCTGTTAGGACAGACAGATACGCAGTATTTT	CASSLLGQTDTQYF
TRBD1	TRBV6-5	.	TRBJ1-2	TGTGCCAGCAGTTTGGACAGGGAGAGCTATGGCTACACCTTC	CASSLDRESYGYTF
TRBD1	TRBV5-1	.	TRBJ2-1	TGCGCCAGCAGCTTATCCGGGACAGGGAGTTTCAATGAGCAGTTCTTC	CASSLSGTGSFNEQFF
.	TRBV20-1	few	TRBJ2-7	TGCAGTGCTAGCGCGGGACTCAAGGCCTACGAGCAGTACTTC	CSASAGLKAYEQYF
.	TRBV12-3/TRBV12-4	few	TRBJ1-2	TGTGCCAGCGGGACGGATAACTATGGCTACACCTTC	CASGTDNYGYTF
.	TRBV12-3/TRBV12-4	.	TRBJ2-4	TGTGCCAGCAGTTTAGCGGGGGTGGGCATTCAGTACTTC	CASSLAGVGIQYF
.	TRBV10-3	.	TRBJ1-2	TGTGCCATCAGTGAGGGGCAGGGGACCGGCTACACCTTC	CAISEGQGTGYTF
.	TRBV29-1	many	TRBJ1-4	TGCAGCGTTGGTTTGGAGCAGGGCGGAAAACTGTTTTTT	CSVGLEQGGKLFF
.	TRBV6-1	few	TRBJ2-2	TGTGCCAGCACCGTCGTGAGGGGAGCCGGGGAGCTGTTTTTT	CASTVVRGAGELFF
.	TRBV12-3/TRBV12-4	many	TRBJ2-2	TGTGCCAGCAGTTTAGGGACCACCGGGGAGCTGTTTTTT	CASSLGTTGELFF
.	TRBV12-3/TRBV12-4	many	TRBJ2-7	TGTGCCAGCAGTTTTCGGGGTAGCGAGCAGTACTTC	CASSFRGSEQYF
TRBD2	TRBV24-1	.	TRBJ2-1	TGTGCCACCAGTCCCGACGGGAGGGCCTACAATGAGCAGTTCTTC	CATSPDGRAYNEQFF
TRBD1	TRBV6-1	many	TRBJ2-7	TGTGCCAGCAGGATGGGACAGCCCTACGAGCAGTACTTC	CASRMGQPYEQYF
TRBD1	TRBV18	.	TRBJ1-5	TGTGCCAGCTCACAAGACAGGGGGCATCAGCCCCAGCATTTT	CASSQDRGHQPQHF
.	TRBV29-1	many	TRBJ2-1	TGCAGCGTTGAACCGGGACTCCTGTACAATGAGCAGTTCTTC	CSVEPGLLYNEQFF
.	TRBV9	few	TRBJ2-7	TGTGCCAGCAGCCCCAAGTGGGCCGGGAACGAGCAGTACTTC	CASSPKWAGNEQYF
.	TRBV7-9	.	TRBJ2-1	TGTGCCAGCAGCCCCCAGGGTAGGAGCTCCTACAATGAGCAGTTCTTC	CASSPQGRSSYNEQFF
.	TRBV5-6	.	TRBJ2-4	TGTGCCAGCAGCTTTACAGGGGCCAAAAACATTCAGTACTTC	CASSFTGAKNIQYF
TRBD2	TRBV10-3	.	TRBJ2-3	TGTGCCATCAGTGGCCCTCTTCCGGCTAGCGGGGACTTGTCTAGCACAGATACGCAGTATTTT	CAISGPLPASGDLSSTDTQYF
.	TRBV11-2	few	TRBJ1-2	TGTGCCAGCAGCTTAAGCCAATCCGGGGCCCTAGGGGACTATGGCTACACCTTC	CASSLSQSGALGDYGYTF
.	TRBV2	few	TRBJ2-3	TGTGCCAGCAGTGAAGTGGCAGCCCACACAGATACGCAGTATTTT	CASSEVAAHTDTQYF
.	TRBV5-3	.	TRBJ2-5	TGTGCCAGAAGCTGGTCCCGAGAGACCCAGTACTTC	CARSWSRETQYF
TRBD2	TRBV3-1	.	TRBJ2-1	TGTGCCAGCAGCCAAGATTGGCTAGCGGGAGATTTGGATGAGCAGTTCTTC	CASSQDWLAGDLDEQFF
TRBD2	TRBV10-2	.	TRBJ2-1	TGCGCCAGCAGTGACTCTAGCGGGGGCCACTCCTACAATGAGCAGTTCTTC	CASSDSSGGHSYNEQFF
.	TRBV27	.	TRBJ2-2	TGTGCCAGCAGTTTCCTCGGGACACCCAACACCGGGGAGCTGTTTTTT	CASSFLGTPNTGELFF
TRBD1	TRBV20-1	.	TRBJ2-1	TGCAGTGCATCAGCCGGGACAGGGAGCTACAATGAGCAGTTCTTC	CSASAGTGSYNEQFF
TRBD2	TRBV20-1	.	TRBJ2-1	TGCAGTGCACCCCCGAGCGGGGGGCCCAATGAGCAGTTCTTC	CSAPPSGGPNEQFF
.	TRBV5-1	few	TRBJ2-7	TGCGCCAGCAGCTTGGCGAGCAGTTCTACCTACGAGCAGTACTTC	CASSLASSSTYEQYF
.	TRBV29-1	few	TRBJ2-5	TGCAGCGTGACACCGCCGGGGGCCCAAGGGGGCCAGTACTTC	CSVTPPGAQGGQYF
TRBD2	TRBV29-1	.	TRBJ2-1	TGCAGCGTTGAAGATCAGGCGGGGGGGGCCTACAATGAGCAGTTCTTC	CSVEDQAGGAYNEQFF
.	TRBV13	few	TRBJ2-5	TGTGCCAGCAGCTTATCCAGCGTACAAGAGACCCAGTACTTC	CASSLSSVQETQYF
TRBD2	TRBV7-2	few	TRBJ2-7	TGTGCCAGCAGCTTACAGACTAGCGGGAACTACGAGCAGTACTTC	CASSLQTSGNYEQYF
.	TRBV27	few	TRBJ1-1	TGTGCCAGCAGTTTTCCGGGTCACACTGAAGCTTTCTTT	CASSFPGHTEAFF